Listed here is a single T cell receptor (beta chain). Its antigen is unidentified. Blood was drawn once per donor, and each sample measured roughly 2.5 ml. Unfractionated whole blood yielded total RNA, and T cells were not sorted. These data belong to a study of monozygotic twins with inflammatory bowel disease. Reprocessing the 5' RACE reads, TCRdb reports a single entry for every CDR3 protein and omits DNA. Its listing shows 300,000 to 450,000 distinct CDR3 sequences. Germline CDR1 and CDR2: SGHTA and FQGNSA. There are 12 residues in the CDR3. Study findings and constraints: Compared with healthy twins, IBD patients shared fewer clonotypes with others, especially with disease activity.

The sequenced material came from blood. The sequence came from a human donor with ulcerative colitis or Crohn's disease, or a healthy co-twin of an affected twin (not recorded which). The rearrangement links TRBV7-2 to TRBJ2-7. CDR3: CASSLVTLEQYF.